The rows below give T cell receptor beta chains drawn from one sample of a study of control samples from healthy donors and cancer patients. TCRdb keeps only in-frame clones here, not all; method: immunoSEQ multiplex PCR. The sample includes over 150,000 clones, approximately 92% of them seen just once. Material: blood. The receptors were gathered from a woman in her thirties or forties in good health. CDR3s include the opening cysteine and the closing phenylalanine or tryptophan. A D gene is named only where the DNA matches it firmly. Clone size is stated in some rows and not others, as once, few, many or a class when expanded.

d_call	j_call	clone_size	v_call	cdr3_aa	cdr3_nt
.	TRBJ1-1	.	TRBV21-1	CASSTGGDGANTEAFF	TGTGCCAGCAGCACAGGGGGTGATGGCGCGAACACTGAAGCTTTCTTT
TRBD1	TRBJ2-7	.	TRBV7-9	CASSGQGSEQYF	TGTGCCAGCAGCGGACAGGGAAGCGAGCAGTACTTC
.	TRBJ2-7	.	TRBV6-5	CASSYDFHSYEQYF	TGTGCCAGCAGTTATGACTTCCACTCCTACGAGCAGTACTTC
TRBD2	TRBJ2-7	.	TRBV5-1	CASSLSSGDLEQYF	TGCGCCAGCAGCTTGTCTAGCGGGGATCTCGAGCAGTACTTC
.	TRBJ2-7	.	TRBV10-3	CAISEEGGARFEQYF	TGTGCCATCAGTGAAGAGGGGGGGGCCAGGTTCGAGCAGTACTTC
TRBD1	TRBJ1-1	.	TRBV7-9	CASSSQGLGDTEAFF	TGTGCCAGCAGCTCACAGGGGCTGGGGGACACTGAAGCTTTCTTT
.	TRBJ1-2	.	TRBV19	CASSTNRVQGYTF	TGTGCCAGTAGTACGAACAGGGTCCAGGGCTACACCTTC
.	TRBJ2-2	.	TRBV5-1	CASSGGQGTNTGELFF	TGCGCCAGCAGCGGGGGTCAGGGGACCAACACCGGGGAGCTGTTTTTT
TRBD2	TRBJ2-2	.	TRBV6-5	CASRLAHGELFF	TGTGCCAGCCGACTAGCCCACGGGGAGCTGTTTTTT
TRBD1	TRBJ1-2	.	TRBV29-1	CSAMTGGFYGYTF	TGCAGCGCCATGACAGGGGGCTTTTATGGCTACACCTTC
TRBD2	TRBJ2-7	.	TRBV20-1	CSASSGGALEQYF	TGCAGTGCTAGTAGCGGGGGGGCCCTCGAGCAGTACTTC
.	TRBJ1-1	.	TRBV14	CASSQPTTGLAFF	TGTGCCAGCAGCCAACCTACTACAGGTCTAGCTTTCTTT
.	TRBJ1-3	.	TRBV20-1	CSARDGNTIYF	TGCAGTGCTAGAGATGGAAACACCATATATTTT
.	TRBJ2-3	.	TRBV5-1	CASSLDFHTDTQYF	TGCGCCAGCAGCTTGGACTTTCACACAGATACGCAGTATTTT
.	TRBJ2-3	.	TRBV19	CASGGDRWTDTQYF	TGTGCCAGTGGGGGGGACAGGTGGACAGATACGCAGTATTTT
TRBD1	TRBJ2-5	few	TRBV10-1	CASSDFSGQGATQYF	TGCGCCAGCAGTGATTTTTCGGGACAGGGTGCGACCCAGTACTTC
TRBD2	TRBJ2-2	.	TRBV5-1	CASSGTSAFPGELFF	TGCGCCAGCAGCGGGACTAGCGCGTTCCCCGGGGAGCTGTTTTTT
.	TRBJ2-1	.	TRBV6-5	CASSQGYEQFF	TGTGCCAGCAGCCAGGGGTATGAGCAGTTCTTC
TRBD1	TRBJ1-4	few	TRBV6-5	CASRTRQGYEKLFF	TGTGCCAGCAGGACAAGACAGGGATACGAAAAACTGTTTTTT
.	TRBJ1-1	.	TRBV5-1	CASSLLGDLNTEAFF	TGCGCCAGCAGCTTGTTAGGAGATTTGAACACTGAAGCTTTCTTT
.	TRBJ1-3	few	TRBV9	CASSVAVNSGNTIYF	TGTGCCAGCAGCGTGGCAGTTAACTCTGGAAACACCATATATTTT
TRBD1	TRBJ1-4	.	TRBV18	CASSTGQRATNEKLFF	TGTGCCAGCTCAACGGGACAGAGAGCAACTAATGAAAAACTGTTTTTT
.	TRBJ1-3	.	TRBV14	CASSRTFSGNTIYF	TGTGCCAGCAGCCGGACATTCTCTGGAAACACCATATATTTT
.	TRBJ2-3	.	TRBV7-2	CASSPLASTDTQYF	TGTGCCAGCAGCCCCCTCGCTAGCACAGATACGCAGTATTTT
.	TRBJ2-5	.	TRBV11-2	CASSSAYQETQYF	TGTGCCAGCAGCTCCGCTTACCAAGAGACCCAGTACTTC